This TCR beta chain was identified during a study of T cell responses to AZD1222 COVID-19 vaccine. V gave up 3 bases and J gave up 0 bases, with 1 base separating them. Germline CDR1 is DFQATT and CDR2 is SNEGSKA (reference sequence). The CDR3 runs to 11 residues. Some clones are missing from TCRdb's copy, which holds only in-frame ones; the method was immunoSEQ multiplex PCR. In the table there are around 180,000 clones, about 88% of which are singletons. Study outcomes and limitations: Repertoire samples came only from after the peak T cell response.

A remark on this clone: The antigen is undetermined. Additional DNA sequences in this sample encode the identical CDR3.

This sequence was found in an adult who received the AZD1222 COVID-19 vaccine. The chain joins TRBV20-1 to TRBJ2-3; D unresolved. Here the sequenced sample was peripheral blood, taken 28 days after the second AZD1222 dose. The DNA of the CDR3 is TGCAGTGCTAGGAGCACAGATACGCAGTATTTT. It specifies CSARSTDTQYF.